In this sample, the clone carrying this TCR beta chain turned up once. This record belongs to a study of T cell changes during pregnancy in multiple sclerosis. The CDR3 spans 16 residues. The germline V gene has CDR1 SGHAT and CDR2 FQNNGV. The ends were cut back, 1 base at V and 2 bases at J, with 11 bases in the middle. Data came from immunoSEQ multiplex PCR; TCRdb stores just in-frame clones and leaves some out. The table includes 50,000 to 65,000 clones, 93% detected once. This sequence was found in a female donor with multiple sclerosis, enrolled in a pregnancy study. The chain links TRBV11-2 to TRBJ2-2, with D hard to call. Sample: CD8+ T cells from peripheral blood mononuclear cells, taken in the second trimester of pregnancy. The CDR3 bases are TGTGCCAGCAGCTTAGGCGCCACTACAAACACCGGGGAGCTGTTTTTT. This codes for CASSLGATTNTGELFF.